One sample yielded the 16 T cell receptor beta chains listed below, sequenced in a study of T cell repertoires in cytomegalovirus infection. In TCRdb, the reads were re-called with MiXCR into one record per CDR3 protein. The sample includes 740,000 or so distinct CDR3 sequences, roughly 35% seen only once; the top ten take around 2.6%. The sequenced sample consisted of PBMCs. These receptor sequences come from a human donor in good health (CMV status not recorded). Some clones in this sample may be carry-over from other donors' samples.

The chain recombines TRBV6-2 or TRBV6-3 with TRBJ2-1; tentatively, D is TRBD1 or TRBD2 (6 bases each). Germline CDR1 is MNHEY and CDR2 is SVGEGT. The germline V and J ends were trimmed by 7 bases and 3 bases, with 16 bases remaining between them. The CDR3 loop spans 15 amino acids. The CDR3 sequence is CASIWRGAVYNEQFF. The CDR3 coding sequence is TGTGCCAGCATTTGGAGGGGGGCTGTCTACAATGAGCAGTTCTTC.

A remark on this clonotype: A much larger clone differs by one base, so this may be a read error. V usage is TRBV5-5 and J usage is TRBJ1-1; 7 bases agree with TRBD1. The CDR3 totals 15 residues. V shed 6 bases, J shed 2 bases, and the junction held 10 bases outside the gene matches. Germline CDR1 is SGHKS and CDR2 is YYEKEE (reference sequence). The chain's CDR3 is CASNSRWTGNTEAFF. The CDR3 nucleotides read TGTGCCAGCAACTCCCGTTGGACAGGAAACACTGAAGCTTTCTTT.

V gene TRBV11-2 combines with J gene TRBJ1-3; D gene unclear. V lost 5 bases and J 0 bases, leaving 8 bases between the germline ends. CDR3 size: 14 residues. The germline gives CDR1 SGHAT, CDR2 FQNNGV. The CDR3 protein is CASSPFRSGNTIYF. The CDR3 region has the DNA TGTGCCAGCAGCCCATTCCGCTCTGGAAACACCATATATTTT.

The V and J genes are TRBV12-3 or TRBV12-4 and TRBJ1-2; no reliable D call. The CDR3 is 14 amino acids. With 2 bases removed from V and 4 bases from J, the gap between germline ends came to 11 bases. CDR3 protein: CASSLNSRTYGYTF. The DNA for the CDR3 is TGTGCCAGCAGTTTAAACAGCAGAACCTATGGCTACACCTTC.

This clonotype came up a few times. The chain employs TRBV4-1 and TRBJ2-7; D might be TRBD1 or TRBD2, each matching 6 bases. Trimming removed 1 base at V and 2 bases at J, with 12 bases between. The CDR3 extends over 15 amino acids. Germline V gives CDR1 MGHRA, CDR2 YSYEKL. DNA for the CDR3: TGCGCCAGCAGCCAAGGGTTTGGGGGGCCCTACGAGCAGTACTTC. This translates into CASSQGFGGPYEQYF.

The table lists this clonotype with a few counts. One end of the junction does not line up with germline, which may come from a read error. The chain is built from TRBV7-7 and TRBJ2-5; 9 bases fit TRBD2. The germline gives CDR1 SSHAT, CDR2 FNYEAQ (reference sequence). This CDR3 has 16 amino acids. In DNA form, the CDR3 reads TGTGCTAGCAGCTTAGGGACTAGCAGGTACCAAGAGACCCAGTACTTC. It codes for CASSLGTSRYQETQYF.

This clonotype was seen a few times. The rearrangement joins TRBV4-1 to TRBJ2-5; D might be TRBD2 (7 bases). V was cut by 4 bases and J by 6 bases, with 27 bases left in between. Germline V CDR1 and CDR2: MGHRA, YSYEKL. CDR3 length equals 18 residues. The CDR3 DNA sequence: TGCGCCAGCAGCCTCACGGAGGAAAGTGGGGGGGCCTTCCAGACCCAGTACTTC. This encodes CASSLTEESGGAFQTQYF.

The chain links TRBV10-3 to TRBJ2-5; tentatively, D is TRBD1 (7 bases). V dropped 9 bases and J dropped 1 base, with 12 bases sitting between them. CDR3 length: 13 residues. Germline assignment: CDR1 ENHRY and CDR2 SYGVKD. The CDR3 here is CAMAGQSQETQYF. CDR3 nucleotides: TGTGCCATGGCGGGACAGTCCCAAGAGACCCAGTACTTC.

Turning to this clonotype: The junction shows a germline mismatch at one end, possibly a read error. The J gene is TRBJ2-5, the V gene TRBV7-6; a possible D gene is TRBD2 (5 bases). This CDR3 is 16 amino acids long. The germline gives CDR1 SGHVS, CDR2 FNYEAQ. CDR3 in DNA: TGTGCTAGCAGCTCCCAGAGTTTCGGGGTCCAAGAGACCCAGTACTTC. Translating gives CASSSQSFGVQETQYF.

CDR3 DNA sequence: TGTGCCAGCAGTCTCGATTGGCCCCAGCATTTT. Translating it yields CASSLDWPQHF. The chain uses TRBV28 and TRBJ1-5; no reliable D call. Germline lookup yields CDR1 MDHEN and CDR2 SYDVKM. The CDR3 extends over 11 amino acids. V was trimmed by 5 bases and J by 9 bases, leaving 8 bases between them.

This clonotype was seen more than once but under ten times. V is TRBV27 and J is TRBJ2-1; TRBD1 aligns across 8 bases. The CDR3 runs to 20 residues. V lost 2 bases and J lost 4; bases outside the gene matches: 19. The germline V gene has CDR1 MNHEY and CDR2 SMNVEV (reference sequence). In DNA, the CDR3 is TGTGCCAGCAGTTTAGGTTCAGGGGGCAAAGGACGATTGTTATACAATGAGCAGTTCTTC. Encoded protein: CASSLGSGGKGRLLYNEQFF.

The DNA of the CDR3 is TGTGCCAGTAGTGGAGTAGGGATTGAGCAGTTCTTC. Amino acids: CASSGVGIEQFF. This chain uses TRBV19 with TRBJ2-1; D gene ambiguous. This CDR3 has 12 residues. Deletions cut 5 bases from V and 9 bases from J, with 11 bases between. CDR1 is LNHDA and CDR2 is SQIVND in the germline V gene (reference sequence).

This clonotype was found a few times. The chain recombines TRBV4-2 with TRBJ1-5; D is undetermined. The CDR3 consists of 15 residues. CDR1 and CDR2 (germline): LGHNA, YNFKEQ. The V end was cut by 3 bases, the J end by 5 bases, with 14 bases between. DNA for the CDR3: TGTGCCAGCAGCCATTTACGGGTGGTGGATCAGCCCCAGCATTTT. Encoded protein: CASSHLRVVDQPQHF.

The rearrangement links TRBV10-1 to TRBJ2-1, with D possibly TRBD2 on 6 matching bases. The CDR3 has 17 amino acids. Germline lookup yields CDR1 WNHNN and CDR2 SYGVQD (reference sequence). V lost 2 bases to trimming and J lost 6 bases, with 20 bases between them. CDR3 residues: CASSEKKNRGSGNEQFF. CDR3 bases: TGCGCCAGCAGTGAGAAAAAGAATCGGGGGTCCGGCAATGAGCAGTTCTTC.

V and J are TRBV7-9 and TRBJ1-1, with a weak D call TRBD1 (5 bases). Germline V gene sequence: CDR1 SEHNR, CDR2 FQNEAQ (reference sequence). The CDR3 runs to 14 residues. The V and J ends lost 4 bases and 4 bases respectively, with 13 bases between them. CDR3 loop: CASSSSDGTTEAFF. The DNA for the CDR3 is TGTGCCAGCAGCTCTTCCGATGGGACCACTGAAGCTTTCTTT.

The chain couples TRBV5-1 to TRBJ1-5, with unresolved D. The CDR3 length is 18 residues. Trimming cost V 2 bases and J 3 bases, with 21 bases left between them. Per germline, CDR1 SGHRS and CDR2 YFSETQ. The chain's CDR3 is CASSFKCRDCQPNQPQHF. In DNA form, the CDR3 reads TGCGCCAGCAGCTTTAAGTGCCGAGACTGTCAACCCAATCAGCCCCAGCATTTT.